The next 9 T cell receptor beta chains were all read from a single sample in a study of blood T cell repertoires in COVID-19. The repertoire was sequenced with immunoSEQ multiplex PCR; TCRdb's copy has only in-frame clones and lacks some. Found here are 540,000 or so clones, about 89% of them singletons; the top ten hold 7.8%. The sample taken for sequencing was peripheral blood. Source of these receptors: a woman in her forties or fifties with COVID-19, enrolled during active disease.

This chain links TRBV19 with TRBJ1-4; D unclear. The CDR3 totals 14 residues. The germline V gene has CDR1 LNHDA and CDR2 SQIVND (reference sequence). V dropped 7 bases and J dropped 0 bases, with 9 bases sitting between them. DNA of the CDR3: TGTGCCAGTAACGCCCACTCAACTAATGAAAAACTGTTTTTT. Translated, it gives CASNAHSTNEKLFF.

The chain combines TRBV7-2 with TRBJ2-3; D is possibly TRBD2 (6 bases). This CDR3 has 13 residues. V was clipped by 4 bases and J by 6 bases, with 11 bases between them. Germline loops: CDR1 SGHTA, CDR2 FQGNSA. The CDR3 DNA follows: TGTGCCAGCAGCTCGGGGGTATCGGATACGCAGTATTTT. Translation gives CASSSGVSDTQYF.

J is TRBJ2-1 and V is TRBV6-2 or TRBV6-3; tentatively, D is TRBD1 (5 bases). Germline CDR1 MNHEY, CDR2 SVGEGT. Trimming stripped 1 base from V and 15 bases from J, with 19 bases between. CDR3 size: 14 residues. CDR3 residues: CASSYLGPRGNWFF. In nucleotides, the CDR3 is TGTGCCAGCAGTTACTTGGGGCCGCGTGGCAATTGGTTCTTC.

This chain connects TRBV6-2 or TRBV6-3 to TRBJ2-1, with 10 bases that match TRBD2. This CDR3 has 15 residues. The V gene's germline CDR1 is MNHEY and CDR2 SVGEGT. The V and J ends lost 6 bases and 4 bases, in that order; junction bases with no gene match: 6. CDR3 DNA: TGTGCCAGCAGCTCAGCGGGGGGGCCGTACAATGAGCAGTTCTTC. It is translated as CASSSAGGPYNEQFF.

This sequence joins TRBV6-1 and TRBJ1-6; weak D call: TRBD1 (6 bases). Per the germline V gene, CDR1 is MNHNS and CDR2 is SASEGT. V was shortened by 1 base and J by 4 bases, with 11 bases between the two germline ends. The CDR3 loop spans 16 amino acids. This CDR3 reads CASSEGEGVYNSPLHF. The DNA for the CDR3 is TGTGCCAGCAGTGAAGGGGAGGGGGTGTATAATTCACCCCTCCACTTT.

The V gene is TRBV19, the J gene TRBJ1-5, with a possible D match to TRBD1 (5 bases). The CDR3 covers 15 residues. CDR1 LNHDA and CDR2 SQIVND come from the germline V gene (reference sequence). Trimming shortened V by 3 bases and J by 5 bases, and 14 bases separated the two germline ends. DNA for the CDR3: TGTGCCAGTAGTATCGGTCCAGGGCCTGATCAGCCCCAGCATTTT. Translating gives CASSIGPGPDQPQHF.

The CDR3 nucleotides are TGTGCCAGTAGTGTTGAGGGACAGGGCTACGAGCAGTACTTC. As protein: CASSVEGQGYEQYF. V is TRBV19 and J is TRBJ2-7, with 9 bases fitting TRBD1. Germline trimming cut 5 bases from V and 3 bases from J; bases unmatched to any gene: 5. The CDR3 extends over 14 amino acids. Germline V CDR1 and CDR2: LNHDA, SQIVND (reference sequence).

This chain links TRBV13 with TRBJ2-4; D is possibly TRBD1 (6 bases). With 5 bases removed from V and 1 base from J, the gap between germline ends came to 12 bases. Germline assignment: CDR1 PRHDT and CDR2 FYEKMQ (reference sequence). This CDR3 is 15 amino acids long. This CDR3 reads CASSRDNSAKNIQYF. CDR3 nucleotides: TGTGCCAGCAGCCGGGACAACAGCGCCAAAAACATTCAGTACTTC.

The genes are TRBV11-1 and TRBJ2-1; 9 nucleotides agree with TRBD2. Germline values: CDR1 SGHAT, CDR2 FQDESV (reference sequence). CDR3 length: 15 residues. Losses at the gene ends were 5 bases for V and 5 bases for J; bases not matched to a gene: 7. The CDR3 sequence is CASSRAGGPNNEQFF. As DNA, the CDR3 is TGTGCCAGCAGCAGAGCGGGGGGCCCTAACAATGAGCAGTTCTTC.